These 31 T cell receptor beta chains originate from one sample sequenced in a study of Ad26.COV2.S vaccination and SARS-CoV-2 variants. The table came from immunoSEQ multiplex PCR; TCRdb's copy has only in-frame clones and leaves some out. The data show 300,000 to 500,000 clones, about 85% seen once. Noted treatment: some 20 received Ad26.COV2.S at low or high dose, single or two shots; 5 received placebo; per-sample allocation not given. Sampling was performed 63 days after the first vaccine or placebo injection. The sequenced sample was peripheral blood, obtained in a trial of Ad26.COV2.S vaccine versus placebo. The receptors originated from a person aged 18-60 years who received the Ad26.COV2.S COVID-19 vaccine or a placebo.

This clone was seen a few times. The chain uses TRBV6-6 and TRBJ1-6; no firm D call. Germline V gene lookup returns CDR1 MNHNY and CDR2 SVGAGI (reference sequence). V was trimmed by 0 bases and J by 7 bases, leaving 10 bases between them. The CDR3 is 15 amino acids. The CDR3 sequence: CASSYSGHKNSPLHF. Written as DNA, the CDR3 is TGTGCCAGCAGTTACTCAGGGCATAAAAATTCACCCCTCCACTTT.

V gene TRBV7-9 combines with J gene TRBJ2-2; the D gene is possibly TRBD1 (6 bases). This CDR3 is built from 13 residues. Trimming left V 5 bases short and J 5 bases short, with 9 bases between. Germline CDR1 reads SEHNR; CDR2 reads FQNEAQ (reference sequence). In nucleotides, the CDR3 is TGTGCCAGCAGCATAGGGACAACCGGGGAGCTGTTTTTT. Amino acids: CASSIGTTGELFF.

J is TRBJ2-1 and V is TRBV5-1, with D unresolved. The ends were cut back, 0 bases at V and 3 bases at J, with 10 bases in the middle. Germline V gene lookup returns CDR1 SGHRS and CDR2 YFSETQ. This CDR3 is built from 15 residues. CDR3 residues: CASSLGGNNYNEQFF. Written as DNA, the CDR3 is TGCGCCAGCAGCTTGGGGGGAAATAACTACAATGAGCAGTTCTTC.

The CDR3 sequence is CASSLFASGVNEQFF. The CDR3 nucleotides read TGTGCCAGCAGTTTATTTGCTAGCGGGGTGAATGAGCAGTTCTTC. The J gene is TRBJ2-1, the V gene TRBV27; TRBD2 aligns across 9 bases. The J segment lost 7 bases and the V segment lost 1 base, leaving 5 bases of the junction unmatched. CDR1 is MNHEY, CDR2 SMNVEV, per germline (reference sequence). CDR3 length: 15 amino acids.

The chain couples TRBV30 to TRBJ1-2; TRBD1 might be the D (5 bases). Germline CDR1 and CDR2: GTSNPN and SVGIG (reference sequence). This CDR3 is 13 amino acids long. The germline V and J ends were trimmed by 0 bases and 3 bases, with 8 bases remaining between them. CDR3 region: CAWSVGEDYGYTF. CDR3 coding DNA: TGTGCCTGGAGTGTGGGGGAAGACTATGGCTACACCTTC. Drawing the rest from reference TRBV30 and TRBJ1-2, the complete variable domain is SQTIHQWPATLVQPVGSPLSLECTVEGTSNPNLYWYRQAAGRGLQLLFYSVGIGQISSEVPQNLSASRPQDRQFILSSKKLLLSDSGFYLCAWSVGEDYGYTFGSGTRLTVV.

The genes are TRBV7-9 and TRBJ1-3; possible D gene TRBD1, 5 bases. The CDR3 sequence is 14 residues long. With 10 bases removed from V and 0 bases from J, the gap between germline ends came to 13 bases. Germline CDR1 reads SEHNR; CDR2 reads FQNEAQ (reference sequence). The CDR3 spells CAILTESSGNTIYF. The CDR3 DNA reads TGTGCCATCCTGACAGAAAGCTCTGGAAACACCATATATTTT.

The V gene is TRBV5-1, the J gene TRBJ1-4, with D hard to call. The germline gives CDR1 SGHRS, CDR2 YFSETQ. V was cut by 4 bases and J by 7 bases, with 14 bases left in between. The CDR3 is 14 amino acids. The CDR3 loop is CASSPSGVGEKLFF. DNA of the CDR3: TGCGCCAGCAGCCCCTCCGGTGTCGGTGAAAAACTGTTTTTT.

V is TRBV5-6 and J is TRBJ1-6; 9 bases agree with TRBD1. CDR1 and CDR2 (germline): SGHDT, YYEEEE. This CDR3 comprises 15 residues. Trimming at V came to 1 base and at J to 7 bases, leaving 3 bases not matched to a gene. In nucleotides, the CDR3 is TGTGCCAGCAGCTTGAGAGGGACAGGGAATTCACCCCTCCACTTT. Amino acids: CASSLRGTGNSPLHF.

This clone has more than one count but fewer than ten. The gene calls are TRBV19 and TRBJ2-3; tentative D call: TRBD2 (7 bases). V dropped 10 bases and J dropped 0 bases, with 20 bases sitting between them. The CDR3 is 16 amino acids. CDR1 is LNHDA and CDR2 is SQIVND in the germline V gene (reference sequence). The CDR3 region is CATYRGGSSSTDTQYF. The DNA for the CDR3 is TGTGCCACCTATAGGGGGGGGAGCTCTAGCACAGATACGCAGTATTTT.

This sequence joins TRBV11-3 and TRBJ2-3; no clear D. This CDR3 is 15 amino acids long. Germline V CDR1 and CDR2: SGHNT, YENEEA. V lost 1 base and J 1 base, leaving 9 bases between the germline ends. The CDR3 is CASSLGGFGTDTQYF. In DNA, the CDR3 is TGTGCCAGCAGCTTAGGCGGCTTTGGCACAGATACGCAGTATTTT.

The V call is TRBV4-1, the J call TRBJ2-3; perhaps D is TRBD1 or TRBD2 (5 bases each). Germline CDR1 is MGHRA and CDR2 is YSYEKL. This CDR3 has 14 residues. Trimming cost V 1 base and J 6 bases, with 11 bases left between them. The CDR3 spells CASSQGVREDTQYF. CDR3 in DNA: TGCGCCAGCAGCCAAGGGGTCAGGGAGGATACGCAGTATTTT.

The CDR3 loop is CASSFQGAPGNTIYF. Here the CDR3 DNA reads TGTGCCAGTAGTTTCCAGGGGGCGCCCGGAAACACCATATATTTT. The gene calls are TRBV19 and TRBJ1-3, with 8 bases aligning to TRBD1. Trimming took 5 bases from V and 4 from J; bases not matched to a gene: 7. Germline CDR1 reads LNHDA; CDR2 reads SQIVND (reference sequence). This CDR3 region has 15 residues.

The V and J genes are TRBV29-1 and TRBJ1-1; D perhaps matches TRBD1 (5 bases). V was cut by 5 bases and J by 4 bases, with 11 bases left in between. This CDR3 is 12 amino acids long. Germline V gene data show CDR1 as SQVTM and CDR2 as ANQGSEA. The CDR3 DNA is TGCAGCGTTTATTTAGGGGCCACTGAAGCTTTCTTT. Encoded protein: CSVYLGATEAFF.

On this clone: Other DNA variants within this sample encode the same CDR3. The chain uses TRBV7-2 and TRBJ2-4; D tentatively fits TRBD1 or TRBD2 (5 bases each). CDR1 and CDR2 (germline): SGHTA, FQGNSA. The CDR3 length is 15 residues. The germline V and J ends were trimmed by 3 bases and 1 base, with 10 bases remaining between them. The CDR3 DNA sequence: TGTGCCAGCAGCTTGACGAGGGGCGCCAAAAACATTCAGTACTTC. Translated, it gives CASSLTRGAKNIQYF.

This clone was found once. The V and J genes are TRBV11-2 and TRBJ1-4; D is uncertain. Germline loops: CDR1 SGHAT, CDR2 FQNNGV. Trimming took off 5 bases at V and 7 bases at J, with 14 bases between the two ends. This CDR3 has 14 amino acids. This CDR3 is CASSPPGRREKLFF. The CDR3 bases are TGTGCCAGCAGCCCACCAGGCAGGCGTGAAAAACTGTTTTTT. Complete variable domain (other parts from reference TRBV11-2 and TRBJ1-4): EAGVAQSPRYKIIEKRQSVAFWCNPISGHATLYWYQQILGQGPKLLIQFQNNGVVDDSQLPKDRFSAERLKGVDSTLKIQPAKLEDSAVYLCASSPPGRREKLFFGSGTQLSVL.

J is TRBJ1-1 and V is TRBV3-1 (or the pseudogene TRBV3-2), with D perhaps matching TRBD1 (6 bases). CDR1 and CDR2 (germline): LGHDT, YNNKEL (reference sequence). Trimming shortened V by 6 bases and J by 1 base, and 12 bases separated the two germline ends. The CDR3 is made up of 14 amino acids. CDR3 region: CASSQLQGNTEAFF. The CDR3 DNA reads as TGTGCCAGCAGTCAGCTACAGGGGAACACTGAAGCTTTCTTT.

This rearrangement joins TRBV10-3 to TRBJ2-2; TRBD1 agrees at 7 bases. Germline-derived CDR1 and CDR2 are ENHRY and SYGVKD. V was clipped by 4 bases and J by 1 base; unmatched bases: 3. The CDR3 totals 15 residues. The CDR3 here is CAISAGGQNTGELFF. CDR3 sequence (DNA): TGTGCCATCAGTGCAGGGGGACAGAACACCGGGGAGCTGTTTTTT.

The chain's CDR3 is CASSPLGVDEQFF. CDR3 bases: TGTGCCAGCAGCCCATTGGGCGTCGATGAGCAGTTCTTC. The V gene is TRBV25-1, the J gene TRBJ2-1; no reliable D call. The germline V gene encodes CDR1 MGHDK and CDR2 SYGVNS. V dropped 6 bases and J dropped 8 bases, with 14 bases sitting between them. The CDR3 length is 13 residues.

This clone was recorded at least ten times. The rearrangement joins TRBV2 to TRBJ1-4, with TRBD1 as a possible D gene (6 bases). V lost 6 bases and J lost 8, with 19 bases in between. Germline values: CDR1 SNHLY, CDR2 FYNNEI. The CDR3 extends over 15 amino acids. CDR3 loop: CASSLGGGLMEKLFF. The CDR3 region has the DNA TGTGCCAGCAGCCTAGGCGGGGGGCTTATGGAAAAACTGTTTTTT.

This rearrangement joins TRBV19 to TRBJ2-6, with 9 bases identical to TRBD1. This CDR3 has 17 residues. J was trimmed by 1 base and V by 5 bases; bases with no gene match: 6. Germline CDR1 is LNHDA and CDR2 is SQIVND (reference sequence). CDR3 in DNA: TGTGCCAGTAGTCTAGGACAGGGGTATTCTGGGGCCAACGTCCTGACTTTC. Protein: CASSLGQGYSGANVLTF.

The rearrangement joins TRBV11-2 to TRBJ2-7; TRBD2 might be the D (5 bases). Trimming pared 0 bases from V and 2 bases from J, leaving 8 bases between. Germline V CDR1 and CDR2: SGHAT, FQNNGV. CDR3 size: 14 residues. CDR3 nucleotides: TGTGCCAGCAGCTTAGAGCCGGGGACCTACGAGCAGTACTTC. This gives the protein CASSLEPGTYEQYF.

The rearrangement links TRBV6-2 or TRBV6-3 to TRBJ2-7; D might be TRBD2 (7 bases). This CDR3 is 14 amino acids long. The germline V and J ends were trimmed by 2 bases and 4 bases, with 12 bases remaining between them. The germline CDR1 and CDR2 sequences are MNHEY and SVGEGT. In nucleotides, the CDR3 is TGTGCCAGCAGTTACGGGGGGGGCTTGTACGAGCAGTACTTC. As protein: CASSYGGGLYEQYF.

The V call is TRBV10-3, the J call TRBJ1-2, with TRBD1 matching over 8 bases. The CDR3 consists of 14 residues. Germline CDR1 ENHRY, CDR2 SYGVKD. The ends lost 3 bases at V and 7 bases at J; junction bases unmatched: 7. CDR3 bases: TGTGCCATCAGTGACCAAGGACAGGGATCTGGCTACACCTTC. Translation: CAISDQGQGSGYTF.

This clone has only one observation. V usage is TRBV5-8 and J usage is TRBJ1-5; D remains unclear. Germline V gene sequence: CDR1 SGHTS, CDR2 YDEGEE. The CDR3 extends over 12 amino acids. V lost 4 bases to trimming and J lost 5 bases, with 7 bases between them. CDR3 protein: CASSHLDQPQHF. DNA for the CDR3: TGTGCCAGCAGCCACTTGGATCAGCCCCAGCATTTT.

V and J are TRBV2 and TRBJ2-6, with D possibly matching TRBD2 (5 bases). The ends were cut back, 3 bases at V and 1 base at J, with 19 bases in the middle. From germline, CDR1 is SNHLY and CDR2 FYNNEI. The CDR3 is 19 amino acids. The CDR3 is CASSDPPRGLVSGANVLTF. CDR3 coding DNA: TGTGCCAGCAGTGACCCACCGCGAGGGTTAGTGTCTGGGGCCAACGTCCTGACTTTC.

The chain recombines TRBV27 with TRBJ2-1; D is unresolved. The CDR3 has 14 amino acids. The germline CDR1 and CDR2 sequences are MNHEY and SMNVEV (reference sequence). V dropped 3 bases and J dropped 6 bases, with 12 bases sitting between them. CDR3 nucleotides: TGTGCCAGCAGTTTTCATGGTAGGGCCAATGAGCAGTTCTTC. Encoded protein: CASSFHGRANEQFF.

The chain recombines TRBV30 with TRBJ2-7, with a possible D match to TRBD2 (5 bases). Trimming took off 1 base at V and 1 base at J, with 8 bases between the two ends. Per the germline V gene, CDR1 is GTSNPN and CDR2 is SVGIG (reference sequence). The CDR3 runs to 13 residues. The CDR3 here is CAWSAGKSYEQYF. CDR3 bases: TGTGCCTGGAGTGCCGGGAAGTCCTACGAGCAGTACTTC.

This clone was recorded once. This sequence joins TRBV7-8 and TRBJ2-1; D is uncertain. Trimming removed 7 bases at V and 0 bases at J, with 7 bases between. The CDR3 runs to 13 residues. Germline loops: CDR1 SGHVS, CDR2 FQNEAQ. CDR3 residues: CASNPGSYNEQFF. CDR3 nucleotide sequence: TGTGCCAGCAATCCGGGCTCCTACAATGAGCAGTTCTTC. The full variable domain, its missing parts supplied by reference TRBV7-8 and TRBJ2-1, is GAGVSQSPRYKVAKRGQDVALRCDPISGHVSLFWYQQALGQGPEFLTYFQNEAQLDKSGLPSDRFFAERPEGSVSTLKIQRTQQEDSAVYLCASNPGSYNEQFFGPGTRLTVL.

V usage is TRBV7-9 and J usage is TRBJ1-2; 7 positions match TRBD1. This CDR3 is 14 amino acids long. Germline-derived CDR1 and CDR2 are SEHNR and FQNEAQ (reference sequence). With V trimmed by 4 bases and J by 4 bases, 6 bases remained unmatched. The CDR3 DNA sequence: TGTGCCAGCAGCTCCACCGGGACAGCCTATGGCTACACCTTC. As protein: CASSSTGTAYGYTF.

The V and J genes are TRBV20-1 and TRBJ1-2; D gene ambiguous. Germline V lookup: CDR1 DFQATT, CDR2 SNEGSKA (reference sequence). V shed 3 bases and J shed 6 bases, with 14 bases lying between them. CDR3 length equals 13 residues. The CDR3 region is CSASGSAIDGYTF. DNA of the CDR3: TGCAGTGCTAGTGGCTCCGCGATTGATGGCTACACCTTC.

This clone came up a few times. This chain joins TRBV5-4 and TRBJ1-1, with 10 positions matching TRBD1. The CDR3 is 17 residues long. Looked up from germline, CDR1 is SGHNT and CDR2 is YYREEE (reference sequence). Trimming at V came to 0 bases and at J to 1 base, leaving 6 bases not matched to a gene. The CDR3 bases are TGTGCCAGCAGCTTGGGGACAGGGGGGATTGAGAACACTGAAGCTTTCTTT. Translation: CASSLGTGGIENTEAFF.